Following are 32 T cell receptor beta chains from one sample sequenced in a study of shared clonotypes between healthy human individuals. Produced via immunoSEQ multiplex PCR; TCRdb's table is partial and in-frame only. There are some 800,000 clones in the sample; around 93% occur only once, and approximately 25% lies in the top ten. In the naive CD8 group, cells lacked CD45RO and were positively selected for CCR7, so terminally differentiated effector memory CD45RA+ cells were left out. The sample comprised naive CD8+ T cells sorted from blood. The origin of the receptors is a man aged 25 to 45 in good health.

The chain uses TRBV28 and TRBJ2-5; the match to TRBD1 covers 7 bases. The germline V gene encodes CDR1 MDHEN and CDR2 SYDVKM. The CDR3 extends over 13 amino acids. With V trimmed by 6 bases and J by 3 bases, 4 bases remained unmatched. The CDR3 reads CASSATGEETQYF. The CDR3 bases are TGTGCCAGCAGCGCCACAGGGGAAGAGACCCAGTACTTC.

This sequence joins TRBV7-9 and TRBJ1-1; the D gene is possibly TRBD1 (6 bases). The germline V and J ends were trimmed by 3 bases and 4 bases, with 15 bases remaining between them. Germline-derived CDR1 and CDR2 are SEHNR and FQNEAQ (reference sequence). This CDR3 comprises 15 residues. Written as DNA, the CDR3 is TGTGCCAGCAGCTTGGAACAGGGAGGCCGCACTGAAGCTTTCTTT. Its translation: CASSLEQGGRTEAFF.

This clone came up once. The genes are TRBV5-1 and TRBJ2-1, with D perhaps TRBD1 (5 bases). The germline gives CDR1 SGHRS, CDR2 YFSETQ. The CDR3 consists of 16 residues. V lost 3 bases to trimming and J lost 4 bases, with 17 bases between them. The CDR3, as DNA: TGCGCCAGCAGCTACGGAGTTAGGCAGGGATACAATGAGCAGTTCTTC. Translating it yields CASSYGVRQGYNEQFF.

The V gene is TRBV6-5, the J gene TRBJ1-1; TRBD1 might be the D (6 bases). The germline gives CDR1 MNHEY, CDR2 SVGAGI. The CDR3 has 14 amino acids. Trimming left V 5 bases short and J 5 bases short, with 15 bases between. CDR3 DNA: TGTGCCAGCAGTCACAGGGCGAGAGTGACTGAAGCTTTCTTT. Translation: CASSHRARVTEAFF.

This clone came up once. In nucleotides, the CDR3 is TGCGCCAGCAGCCCATTGGGACCGACTCCGTACGAGCAGTACTTC. This translates into CASSPLGPTPYEQYF. The chain has TRBV5-1 and TRBJ2-7; D tentatively fits TRBD1 or TRBD2 (5 bases each). The CDR3 spans 15 residues. Germline CDR1 is SGHRS and CDR2 is YFSETQ. Trimming removed 4 bases at V and 4 bases at J, with 18 bases between.

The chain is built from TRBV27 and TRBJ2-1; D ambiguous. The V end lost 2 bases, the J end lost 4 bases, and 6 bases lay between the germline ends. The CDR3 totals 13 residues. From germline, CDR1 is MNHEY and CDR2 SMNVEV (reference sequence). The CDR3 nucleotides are TGTGCCAGCAGTTTAATGGGGTACAATGAGCAGTTCTTC. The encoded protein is CASSLMGYNEQFF.

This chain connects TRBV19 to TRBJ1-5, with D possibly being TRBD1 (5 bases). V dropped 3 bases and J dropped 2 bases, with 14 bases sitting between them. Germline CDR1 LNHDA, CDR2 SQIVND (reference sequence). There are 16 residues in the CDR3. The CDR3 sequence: CASSMRNTGGNQPQHF. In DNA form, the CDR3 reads TGTGCCAGTAGTATGAGAAACACAGGCGGCAATCAGCCCCAGCATTTT.

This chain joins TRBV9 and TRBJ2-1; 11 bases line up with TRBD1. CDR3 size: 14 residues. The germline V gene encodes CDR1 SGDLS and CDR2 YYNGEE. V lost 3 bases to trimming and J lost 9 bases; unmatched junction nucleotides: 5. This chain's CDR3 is CASSGTGGWGEQFF. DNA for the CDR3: TGTGCCAGCAGCGGGACAGGGGGCTGGGGTGAGCAGTTCTTC.

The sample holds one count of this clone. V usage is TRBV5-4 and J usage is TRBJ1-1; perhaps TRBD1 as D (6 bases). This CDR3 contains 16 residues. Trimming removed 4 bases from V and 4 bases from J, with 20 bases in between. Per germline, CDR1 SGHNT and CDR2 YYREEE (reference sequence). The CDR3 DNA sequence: TGTGCCAGCAGCCCCTGGTTAGGGGGTGAGGTCACTGAAGCTTTCTTT. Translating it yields CASSPWLGGEVTEAFF.

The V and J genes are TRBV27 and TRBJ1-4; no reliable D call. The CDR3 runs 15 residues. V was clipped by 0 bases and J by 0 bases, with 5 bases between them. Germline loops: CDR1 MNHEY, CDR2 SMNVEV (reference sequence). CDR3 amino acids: CASSLSVATNEKLFF. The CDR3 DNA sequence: TGTGCCAGCAGTTTATCAGTGGCAACTAATGAAAAACTGTTTTTT.

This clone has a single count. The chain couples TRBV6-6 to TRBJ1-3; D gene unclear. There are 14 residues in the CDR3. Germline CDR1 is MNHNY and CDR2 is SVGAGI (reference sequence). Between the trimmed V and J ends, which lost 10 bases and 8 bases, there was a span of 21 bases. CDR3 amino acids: CATGESPGLDTIYF. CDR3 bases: TGTGCCACCGGGGAATCGCCGGGCCTGGACACCATATATTTT.

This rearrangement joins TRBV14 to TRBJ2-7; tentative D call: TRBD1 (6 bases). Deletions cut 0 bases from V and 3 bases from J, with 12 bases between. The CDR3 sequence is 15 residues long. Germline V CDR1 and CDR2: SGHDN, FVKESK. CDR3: CASSQDHGQFYEQYF. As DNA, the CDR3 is TGTGCCAGCAGCCAAGATCATGGACAGTTCTACGAGCAGTACTTC.

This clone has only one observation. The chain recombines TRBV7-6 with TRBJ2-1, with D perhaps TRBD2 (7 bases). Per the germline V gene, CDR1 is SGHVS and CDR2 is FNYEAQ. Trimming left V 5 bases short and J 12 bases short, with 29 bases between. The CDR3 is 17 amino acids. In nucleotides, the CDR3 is TGTGCCAGCAGCGCAGGTCGGGGGACATCGGTAGCGGGCGTGCAGTTCTTC. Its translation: CASSAGRGTSVAGVQFF.

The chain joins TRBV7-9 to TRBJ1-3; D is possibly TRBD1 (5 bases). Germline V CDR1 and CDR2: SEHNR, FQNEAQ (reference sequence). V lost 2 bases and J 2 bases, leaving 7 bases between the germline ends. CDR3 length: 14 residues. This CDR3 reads CASSLTGAGNTIYF. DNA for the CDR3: TGTGCCAGCAGCTTAACGGGGGCTGGAAACACCATATATTTT.

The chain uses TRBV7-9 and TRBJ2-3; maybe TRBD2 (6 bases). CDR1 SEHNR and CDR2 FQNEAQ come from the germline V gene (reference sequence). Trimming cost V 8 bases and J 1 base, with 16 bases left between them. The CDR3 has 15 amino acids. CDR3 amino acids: CASSTTSSGTDTQYF. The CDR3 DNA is TGTGCCAGCTCTACGACTAGTTCTGGCACAGATACGCAGTATTTT.

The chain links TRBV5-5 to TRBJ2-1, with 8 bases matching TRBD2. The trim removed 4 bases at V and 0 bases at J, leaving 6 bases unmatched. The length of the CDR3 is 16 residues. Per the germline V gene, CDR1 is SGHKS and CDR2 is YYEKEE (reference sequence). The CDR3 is CASSLVAGSSYNEQFF. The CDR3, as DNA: TGTGCCAGCAGCCTCGTAGCGGGGAGCTCCTACAATGAGCAGTTCTTC.

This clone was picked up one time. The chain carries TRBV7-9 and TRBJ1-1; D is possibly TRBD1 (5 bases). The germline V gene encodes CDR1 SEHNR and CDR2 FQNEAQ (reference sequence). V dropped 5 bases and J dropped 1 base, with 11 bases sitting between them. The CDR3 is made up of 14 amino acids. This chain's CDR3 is CASSPRQSNTEAFF. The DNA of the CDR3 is TGTGCCAGCAGCCCCCGACAGTCGAACACTGAAGCTTTCTTT.

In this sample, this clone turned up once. The CDR3 DNA reads TGTGCCTGGAGCCTAGACAGGGTGGGTTACGAGCAGTACTTC. Its translation: CAWSLDRVGYEQYF. V and J are TRBV30 and TRBJ2-7, with TRBD1 matching over 7 bases. J was trimmed by 4 bases and V by 3 bases; bases with no gene match: 9. The length of the CDR3 is 14 residues. Germline CDR1 and CDR2: GTSNPN and SVGIG (reference sequence).

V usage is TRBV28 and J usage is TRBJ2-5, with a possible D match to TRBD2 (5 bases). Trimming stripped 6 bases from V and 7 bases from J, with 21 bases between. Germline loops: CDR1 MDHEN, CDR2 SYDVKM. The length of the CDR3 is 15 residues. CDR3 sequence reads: CASRDSQTSEGTQYF. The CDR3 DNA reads TGTGCCAGCAGGGACTCACAGACCTCCGAAGGGACCCAGTACTTC. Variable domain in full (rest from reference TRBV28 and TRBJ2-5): DVKVTQSSRYLVKRTGEKVFLECVQDMDHENMFWYRQDPGLGLRLIYFSYDVKMKEKGDIPEGYSVSREKKERFSLILESASTNQTSMYLCASRDSQTSEGTQYFGPGTRLLVL.

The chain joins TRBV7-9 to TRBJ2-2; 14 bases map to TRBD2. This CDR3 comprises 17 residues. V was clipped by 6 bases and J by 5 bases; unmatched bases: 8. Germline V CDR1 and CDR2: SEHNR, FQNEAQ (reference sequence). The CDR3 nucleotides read TGTGCCAGCAGAACCGGACTAGCGGGAGGATTGACCGGGGAGCTGTTTTTT. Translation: CASRTGLAGGLTGELFF. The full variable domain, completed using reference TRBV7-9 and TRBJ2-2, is DTGVSQNPRHKITKRGQNVTFRCDPISEHNRLYWYRQTLGQGPEFLTYFQNEAQLEKSRLLSDRFSAERPKGSFSTLEIQRTEQGDSAMYLCASRTGLAGGLTGELFFGEGSRLTVL.

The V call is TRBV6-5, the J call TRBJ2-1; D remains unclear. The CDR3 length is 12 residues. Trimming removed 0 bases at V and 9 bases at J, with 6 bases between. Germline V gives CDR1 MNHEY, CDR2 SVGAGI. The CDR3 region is CASSYSPSEQFF. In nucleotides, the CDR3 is TGTGCCAGCAGTTACTCGCCCTCTGAGCAGTTCTTC.

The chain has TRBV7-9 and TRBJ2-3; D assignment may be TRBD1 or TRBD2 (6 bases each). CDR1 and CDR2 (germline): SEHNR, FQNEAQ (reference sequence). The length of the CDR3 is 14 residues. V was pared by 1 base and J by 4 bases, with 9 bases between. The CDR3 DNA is TGTGCCAGCAGCTTAGAGGGGGGCTCAGATACGCAGTATTTT. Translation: CASSLEGGSDTQYF.

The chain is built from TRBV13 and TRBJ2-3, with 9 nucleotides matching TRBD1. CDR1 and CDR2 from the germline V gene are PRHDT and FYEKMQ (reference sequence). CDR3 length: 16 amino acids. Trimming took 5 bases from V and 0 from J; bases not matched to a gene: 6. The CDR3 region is CASSPTGQGSTDTQYF. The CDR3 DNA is TGTGCCAGCAGCCCCACAGGACAGGGGAGCACAGATACGCAGTATTTT.

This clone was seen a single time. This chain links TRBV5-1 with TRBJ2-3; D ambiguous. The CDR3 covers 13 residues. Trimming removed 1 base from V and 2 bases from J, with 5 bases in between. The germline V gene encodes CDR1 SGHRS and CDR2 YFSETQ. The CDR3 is CASSLWTTDTQYF. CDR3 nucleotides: TGCGCCAGCAGCTTGTGGACCACAGATACGCAGTATTTT.

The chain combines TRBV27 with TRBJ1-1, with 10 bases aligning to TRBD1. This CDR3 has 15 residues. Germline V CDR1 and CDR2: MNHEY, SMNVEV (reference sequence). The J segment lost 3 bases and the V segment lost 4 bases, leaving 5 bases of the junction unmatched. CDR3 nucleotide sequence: TGTGCCAGCAGTTCCCGACAGGGGGCAGACACTGAAGCTTTCTTT. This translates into CASSSRQGADTEAFF.

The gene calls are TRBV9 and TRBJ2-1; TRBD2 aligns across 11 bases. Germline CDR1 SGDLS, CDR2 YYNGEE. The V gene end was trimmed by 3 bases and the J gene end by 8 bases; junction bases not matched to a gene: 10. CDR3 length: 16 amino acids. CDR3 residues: CASSAVPSGRLYEQFF. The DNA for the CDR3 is TGTGCCAGCAGCGCCGTACCTAGCGGGAGGCTCTATGAGCAGTTCTTC.

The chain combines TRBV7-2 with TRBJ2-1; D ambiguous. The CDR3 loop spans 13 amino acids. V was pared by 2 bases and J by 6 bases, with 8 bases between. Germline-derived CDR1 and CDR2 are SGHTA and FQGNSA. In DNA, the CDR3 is TGTGCCAGCAGCTTAATGCATTTCAATGAGCAGTTCTTC. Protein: CASSLMHFNEQFF.

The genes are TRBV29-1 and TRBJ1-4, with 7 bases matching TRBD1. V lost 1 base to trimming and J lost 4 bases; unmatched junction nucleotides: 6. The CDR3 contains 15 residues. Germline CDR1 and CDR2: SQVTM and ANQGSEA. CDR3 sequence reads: CSVEGWGDSNEKLFF. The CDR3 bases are TGCAGCGTTGAAGGTTGGGGGGACAGTAATGAAAAACTGTTTTTT. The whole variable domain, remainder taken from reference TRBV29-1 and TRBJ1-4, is SAVISQKPSRDICQRGTSLTIQCQVDSQVTMMFWYRQQPGQSLTLIATANQGSEATYESGFVIDKFPISRPNLTFSTLTVSNMSPEDSSIYLCSVEGWGDSNEKLFFGSGTQLSVL.

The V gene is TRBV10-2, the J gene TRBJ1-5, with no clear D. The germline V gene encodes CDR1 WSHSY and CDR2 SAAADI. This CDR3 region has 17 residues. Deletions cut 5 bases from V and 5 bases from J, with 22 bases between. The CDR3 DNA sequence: TGCGCCAGCAGTTCAACTTGGGAGGGCCTCGCCGATCAGCCCCAGCATTTT. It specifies CASSSTWEGLADQPQHF.

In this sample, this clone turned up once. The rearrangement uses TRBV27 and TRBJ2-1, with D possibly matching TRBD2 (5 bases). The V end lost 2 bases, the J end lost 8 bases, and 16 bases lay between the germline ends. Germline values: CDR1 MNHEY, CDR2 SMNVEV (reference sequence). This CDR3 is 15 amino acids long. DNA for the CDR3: TGTGCCAGCAGTTTAGGACTTCCTCAAGGGTATGAGCAGTTCTTC. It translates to CASSLGLPQGYEQFF.

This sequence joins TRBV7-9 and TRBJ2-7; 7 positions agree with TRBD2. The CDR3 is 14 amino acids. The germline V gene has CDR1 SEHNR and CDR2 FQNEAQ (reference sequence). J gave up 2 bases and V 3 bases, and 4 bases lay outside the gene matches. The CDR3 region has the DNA TGTGCCAGCAGCTTTCTAGCGGCAACCTACGAGCAGTACTTC. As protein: CASSFLAATYEQYF.

This CDR3 reads CASSSGLGVGNEQFF. The CDR3 nucleotides are TGTGCCAGTAGCTCCGGACTAGGGGTGGGAAATGAGCAGTTCTTC. The V call is TRBV19, the J call TRBJ2-1; 7 bases fit TRBD2. The CDR3 totals 15 residues. Unmatched junction bases numbered 12, after V lost 6 bases and J lost 7 bases. CDR1 LNHDA and CDR2 SQIVND come from the germline V gene (reference sequence).